The sequence of this T cell receptor beta chain was determined in a study of T cell responses to AZD1222 COVID-19 vaccine. The wider study: Timing groups of about 4 and about 12 weeks for second doses were pooled. Study results and limitations: An increase in Spike-specific TCR breadth and depth was observed after two AZD1222 doses. Spike was spanned by vaccine-associated CD4 TCRs, which were dominant at 160-218 and 743-854. At baseline, just five to seven AZD1222 recipients tested seropositive.

Only in-frame clones appear in the TCRdb table, and some are missing; sequencing was by immunoSEQ multiplex PCR. The top ten clones hold 5.5% of a sample with about 160,000 clones, 88% of them seen once. As regards this clone: What it binds is not known.

The CDR3 is 17 amino acids. This sequence originates from an adult in good health. This chain connects TRBV21-1 to TRBJ2-3; TRBD2, the table's D call, was not compared with the DNA. TRBV21-1 is designated a pseudogene. The input for sequencing was peripheral blood, taken on day 0 of AZD1222 vaccination. CDR3 sequence: CASSPWGLAAGIDTQYF. The CDR3 nucleotides read TGTGCCAGCAGCCCCTGGGGACTTGCCGCCGGGATAGATACGCAGTATTTT.